These 19 T cell receptor beta chains were sequenced from one sample in a study of shared clonotypes between healthy human individuals. Naivety among CD8 cells was defined by CD45RO negativity and positive CCR7 selection, thereby excluding terminally differentiated effector memory CD45RA+ cells. The table came from immunoSEQ multiplex PCR; TCRdb's copy has only in-frame clones and leaves some out. The sample contains approximately 740,000 clones, roughly 92% of which appear only once. Material: naive CD8+ T cells sorted from blood. The receptor set was obtained from a man aged 25-45 years in good health.

This chain connects TRBV7-9 to TRBJ2-1, with TRBD1 identical over 8 bases. Unmatched junction bases numbered 5, after V lost 4 bases and J lost 6 bases. The CDR3 has 14 amino acids. CDR1 and CDR2 from the germline V gene are SEHNR and FQNEAQ (reference sequence). For the CDR3, the DNA is TGTGCCAGCAGCTCCCGGGACAGGCCCAATGAGCAGTTCTTC. The encoded protein is CASSSRDRPNEQFF.

The V and J genes are TRBV7-6 and TRBJ2-2; the D is unclear. V was trimmed by 1 base and J by 6 bases, leaving 6 bases between them. Germline-derived CDR1 and CDR2 are SGHVS and FNYEAQ. This CDR3 spans 13 amino acids. CDR3 sequence reads: CASSLDASGELFF. In nucleotides, the CDR3 is TGTGCCAGCAGCTTAGATGCGTCCGGGGAGCTGTTTTTT.

The rearrangement links TRBV30 to TRBJ2-3, with 10 bases matching TRBD2. CDR3 length: 15 residues. Germline CDR1 reads GTSNPN; CDR2 reads SVGIG (reference sequence). The junction had 9 bases not matched to a gene; V was cut back by 7 bases and J by 2 bases. As DNA, the CDR3 is TGTGCCTACGGGACTAGCGAGGGGCTCACAGATACGCAGTATTTT. Protein: CAYGTSEGLTDTQYF.

This sequence joins TRBV9 and TRBJ2-7; D is possibly TRBD1 (5 bases). V was trimmed by 3 bases and J by 2 bases, leaving 15 bases between them. CDR1 and CDR2 from the germline V gene are SGDLS and YYNGEE. The CDR3 is made up of 15 amino acids. The CDR3 sequence is CASSGGTGSPYEQYF. CDR3 DNA sequence: TGTGCCAGCAGCGGGGGCACCGGGTCGCCCTACGAGCAGTACTTC.

This chain uses TRBV27 with TRBJ2-7, with 14 bases aligning to TRBD2. The ends lost 7 bases at V and 3 bases at J; junction bases unmatched: 14. The germline CDR1 and CDR2 sequences are MNHEY and SMNVEV (reference sequence). The CDR3 is 18 amino acids. The chain's CDR3 is CASTPGLAGVNGGYEQYF. CDR3 sequence (DNA): TGTGCCAGCACCCCGGGACTAGCGGGAGTAAATGGTGGCTACGAGCAGTACTTC.

This chain uses TRBV27 with TRBJ2-7, with TRBD2 identical over 8 bases. The CDR3 is 14 amino acids. The V gene's germline CDR1 is MNHEY and CDR2 SMNVEV (reference sequence). V shed 5 bases and J 5 bases; nucleotides not matched to a gene: 8. As DNA, the CDR3 is TGTGCCAGCAGTACTCGGGGGGGGGCGCACGAGCAGTACTTC. Translating gives CASSTRGGAHEQYF.

In this sample, this clone turned up once. The chain is built from TRBV28 and TRBJ2-5; possible D gene TRBD1, 6 bases. The V end was cut by 5 bases, the J end by 7 bases, with 29 bases between. The V gene's germline CDR1 is MDHEN and CDR2 SYDVKM. The CDR3 loop spans 18 amino acids. The chain's CDR3 is CASSGPPWGARGPGTQYF. The DNA of the CDR3 is TGTGCCAGCAGTGGTCCCCCGTGGGGAGCCAGGGGCCCTGGGACCCAGTACTTC.

The chain couples TRBV7-9 to TRBJ1-2; 7 bases map to TRBD1. V shed 3 bases and J 8 bases; nucleotides not matched to a gene: 6. This CDR3 contains 13 residues. Germline CDR1 is SEHNR and CDR2 is FQNEAQ (reference sequence). Here the CDR3 reads CASSFGTAHGYTF. DNA for the CDR3: TGTGCCAGCAGCTTCGGGACAGCCCACGGCTACACCTTC. Complete variable domain (other parts from reference TRBV7-9 and TRBJ1-2): DTGVSQNPRHKITKRGQNVTFRCDPISEHNRLYWYRQTLGQGPEFLTYFQNEAQLEKSRLLSDRFSAERPKGSFSTLEIQRTEQGDSAMYLCASSFGTAHGYTFGSGTRLTVV.

This rearrangement joins TRBV7-9 to TRBJ2-1, with D unclear. The CDR3 loop spans 14 amino acids. Trimming cost V 4 bases and J 8 bases, with 15 bases left between them. Germline V gene lookup returns CDR1 SEHNR and CDR2 FQNEAQ (reference sequence). The DNA of the CDR3 is TGTGCCAGCAGCTCCGTAGCTGTCTGGTATGAGCAGTTCTTC. It translates to CASSSVAVWYEQFF.

Note on this clone: This sample includes further DNA sequences coding for the same CDR3. The genes are TRBV9 and TRBJ2-1, with 11 bases that match TRBD2. The junction had 1 base not matched to a gene; V was cut back by 3 bases and J by 2 bases. CDR3 length: 15 residues. Germline loops: CDR1 SGDLS, CDR2 YYNGEE. Here the CDR3 reads CASSGTSGPYNEQFF. CDR3 nucleotides: TGTGCCAGCAGCGGGACTAGCGGGCCCTACAATGAGCAGTTCTTC.

This clone was seen only once. J is TRBJ1-4 and V is TRBV4-1; no firm D call. Between the trimmed V and J ends, which lost 1 base and 8 bases, there was a span of 11 bases. The CDR3 spans 14 residues. The germline V gene encodes CDR1 MGHRA and CDR2 YSYEKL. The CDR3 bases are TGCGCCAGCAGCCAAGTGAACAGCAGAGAAAAACTGTTTTTT. It translates to CASSQVNSREKLFF.

The V and J genes are TRBV2 and TRBJ2-7; 9 nucleotides agree with TRBD2. This CDR3 region has 13 residues. The V segment lost 8 bases and the J segment 10 bases; nucleotides outside the gene matches: 12. The germline CDR1 and CDR2 sequences are SNHLY and FYNNEI. The CDR3 sequence is CASWDPTSGIQYF. CDR3 nucleotide sequence: TGTGCCAGCTGGGACCCGACTAGCGGAATTCAGTACTTC.

The rearrangement links TRBV15 to TRBJ2-7; unclear D gene. CDR1 is LNHNV, CDR2 YYDKDF, per germline (reference sequence). There are 13 residues in the CDR3. Trimming stripped 0 bases from V and 6 bases from J, with 9 bases between. The CDR3 DNA sequence: TGTGCCACCAGCAGAGATATGAGCTTCGAGCAGTACTTC. Translated: CATSRDMSFEQYF.

The rearrangement uses TRBV7-8 and TRBJ1-5; unclear D gene. The germline CDR1 and CDR2 sequences are SGHVS and FQNEAQ. This CDR3 has 14 amino acids. V was pared by 1 base and J by 5 bases, with 9 bases between. The CDR3 DNA sequence: TGTGCCAGCAGCTTAGGTCCAGGAGATCAGCCCCAGCATTTT. Protein: CASSLGPGDQPQHF.

The chain uses TRBV5-1 and TRBJ2-5; no definite D call. Looked up from germline, CDR1 is SGHRS and CDR2 is YFSETQ. The V end lost 4 bases, the J end lost 1 base, and 2 bases lay between the germline ends. The CDR3 loop spans 11 amino acids. The DNA for the CDR3 is TGCGCCAGCAGCATCCAAGAGACCCAGTACTTC. Its protein product is CASSIQETQYF. Full variable domain (missing parts from reference TRBV5-1 and TRBJ2-5): KAGVTQTPRYLIKTRGQQVTLSCSPISGHRSVSWYQQTPGQGLQFLFEYFSETQRNKGNFPGRFSGRQFSNSRSEMNVSTLELGDSALYLCASSIQETQYFGPGTRLLVL.

V is TRBV4-3 and J is TRBJ2-3; 8 bases are a match to TRBD2. V lost 6 bases to trimming and J lost 5 bases; unmatched junction nucleotides: 19. This CDR3 is 18 amino acids long. Germline V gene lookup returns CDR1 LGHNA and CDR2 YSLEER. CDR3: CASSLLLAGSPGGDTQYF. For the CDR3, the DNA is TGCGCCAGCAGTTTGCTTCTAGCGGGCTCACCGGGAGGAGATACGCAGTATTTT.

In its sample, this clone was seen once. V usage is TRBV27 and J usage is TRBJ2-7; maybe TRBD1 (6 bases). This CDR3 comprises 13 residues. Germline V gene data show CDR1 as MNHEY and CDR2 as SMNVEV (reference sequence). V was clipped by 6 bases and J by 7 bases, with 16 bases between them. The CDR3 loop reads CASSRDILREQYF. The DNA for the CDR3 is TGTGCCAGCAGCCGGGACATCCTCCGGGAGCAGTACTTC.

The chain links TRBV14 to TRBJ2-7; D perhaps matches TRBD2 (5 bases). V gave up 1 base and J gave up 1 base, with 17 bases separating them. The CDR3 contains 17 residues. Germline V CDR1 and CDR2: SGHDN, FVKESK. The CDR3 DNA reads TGTGCCAGCAGCCAAGTGGGCCGGGGTAGAGGATCCTACGAGCAGTACTTC. Amino acid sequence: CASSQVGRGRGSYEQYF. Full variable domain (missing parts from reference TRBV14 and TRBJ2-7): EAGVTQFPSHSVIEKGQTVTLRCDPISGHDNLYWYRRVMGKEIKFLLHFVKESKQDESGMPNNRFLAERTGGTYSTLKVQPAELEDSGVYFCASSQVGRGRGSYEQYFGPGTRLTVT.

Comments on this clone: Germline and junction disagree at one end, which may indicate a read error. V gene TRBV9 combines with J gene TRBJ2-3; 7 bases are a match to TRBD2. CDR1 is SGDLS and CDR2 is YYNGEE in the germline V gene. The CDR3 has 16 amino acids. CDR3 coding DNA: TGTGCCAGCAACGTAGGTAACGGGAGGAACACAGATACGCAGTATTTT. This encodes CASNVGNGRNTDTQYF.